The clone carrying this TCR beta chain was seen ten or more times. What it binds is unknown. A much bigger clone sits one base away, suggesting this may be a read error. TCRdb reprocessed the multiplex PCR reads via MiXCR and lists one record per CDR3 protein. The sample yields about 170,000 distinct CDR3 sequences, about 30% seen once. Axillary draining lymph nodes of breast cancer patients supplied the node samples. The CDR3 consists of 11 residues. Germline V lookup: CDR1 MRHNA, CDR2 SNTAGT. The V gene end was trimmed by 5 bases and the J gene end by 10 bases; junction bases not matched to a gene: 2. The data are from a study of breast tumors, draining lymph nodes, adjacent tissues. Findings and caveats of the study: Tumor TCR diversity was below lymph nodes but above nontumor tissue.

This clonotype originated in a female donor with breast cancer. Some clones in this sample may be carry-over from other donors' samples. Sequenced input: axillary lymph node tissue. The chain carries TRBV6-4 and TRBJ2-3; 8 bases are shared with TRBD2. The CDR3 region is CASSHGGAQYF. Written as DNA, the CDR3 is TGTGCCAGCAGTCACGGGGGGGCGCAGTATTTT.